This T cell receptor (beta chain) was recorded in a study of shared clonotypes between healthy human individuals. Study in general: Per donor, CD8 memory used one plate, CD8 naive used two, CD4 memory used three and CD4 naive used three. Study outcomes and limitations: Shared across a few donors were roughly 4.7% of the naive CD4 clonotypes.

Turning to this clone: Its antigen remains unknown.

Sorted-subset replicate PCRs used approximately 190 ng of genomic DNA. This amount corresponded to about 30,000 T cell genomes. Sequenced by immunoSEQ multiplex PCR; TCRdb stores in-frame clones only, minus some. The table shows fewer than 850,000 clones, with approximately 97% occurring only once. Per germline, CDR1 SEHNR and CDR2 FQNEAQ (reference sequence). Trimming removed 5 bases from V and 2 bases from J; junction bases left unmatched: 16. The CDR3 runs 19 residues. Terminally differentiated effector memory CD45RA+ cells were left out of the naive CD8 fraction, which was CD45RO-negative and positively selected for CCR7.

This receptor was obtained from a man aged 25 to 45 in good health. The sample comprised naive CD8+ T cells sorted from blood. The chain links TRBV7-9 to TRBJ2-7, with 12 bases matching TRBD2. In DNA form, the CDR3 reads TGTGCCAGCAGCCCTGATCCCCGACTAGCGGGAGTTGAGACCTACGAGCAGTACTTC. Protein: CASSPDPRLAGVETYEQYF.